The entry below gives a single TCR beta chain sequence along with its context. This clone's antigen is unknown. Its ends do not fully match the called genes, so a read error is possible. The meaning of the sample's time point label: cycle 4 day 1 (C4D1), after about 6 weeks of nivolumab. All trial patients had relapsed after autologous stem cell transplantation, with cohorts A, B and C differing in prior brentuximab vedotin exposure. The trial cohort was composed of 55 to 65 patients with relapsed/refractory classical Hodgkin lymphoma, for whom complete response, partial response or progressive disease was recorded as best overall response. In the multi-cohort phase II CheckMate 205 trial, trial patients received single-agent nivolumab. An independent review committee assessed best overall response using the 2007 International Working Group response criteria. PBMCs from the trial were collected at three points: immediately before nivolumab initiation (C1D1), and during therapy at cycle 2 day 1 and cycle 4 day 1. Peripheral blood was collected in 8 mL Vacutainer Cell Preparation Tubes, from which PBMCs were isolated by centrifugation and then cryopreserved.

Per the germline V gene, MNHNS is the CDR1 and SASEGT is the CDR2. Including cysteine and phenylalanine, the CDR3 has 16 amino acids. The entry retains the CDR3 DNA only, 48 bases that are in frame from base 1. The Qiagen DNeasy kit was used to extract genomic DNA both from unsorted PBMCs and from the negatively selected CD4+ and CD8+ fractions. TCR beta CDR3 regions were amplified by immunoSEQ multiplex PCR using primers annealing to V and J segments. Amplification bias was minimized using a synthetic immune receptor repertoire, and residual bias was removed computationally after sequencing. The authors' analysis ran thus. Repertoire diversity was quantified as the Shannon entropy index using custom Python scripts. Unsorted, CD4+ and CD8+ repertoires were analyzed separately, except for combined analyses in which CD4+ and CD8+ sequences were merged in silico. Clonal expansion was defined as at least a 2-fold frequency increase after treatment relative to C1D1, with a pseudocount of 0.5 for undetected baseline clones. Singleton clones were defined as clones with 0 or 1 copy at C1D1, and non-singleton clones were defined as clones with 2 or more copies. Clones expanded in unsorted samples were assigned a CD4+, CD8+ or unknown annotation through matching of protein sequences in sorted samples from the same patient. Diversity changes from C1D1 to C4D1 were tested in paired samples using Wilcoxon tests. Held by TCRdb, this immuneACCESS table contains in-frame sequences only and omits some clones. Under half of the omission traces to an unresolved V gene where checked; the cause of the rest is unknown. The DNA gave D and trimming, while V, J and clone size come from that table. For this sample there are 4,500 or so clones; roughly 70% appear just once. Over 25% of the sample is taken by the ten largest.

This entry is derived from a study of PD-1 blockade in classical Hodgkin lymphoma (dated by TCRdb to 2018 to 2020). Background on the whole study: Nivolumab dosing was 3 mg/kg intravenously every 2 weeks, continuing until either disease progression or unacceptable toxicity. The study used TCR beta sequencing and CyTOF to define a peripheral blood immune signature of response to PD-1 blockade in classical Hodgkin lymphoma.

Results the study describes overall, beyond this receptor: Baseline TCR diversity was reported to be lower in newly diagnosed patients than in healthy donors and to be lower still in relapsed/refractory patients. The study was restricted to a single clinical trial cohort, and the causes of repertoire differences, possibly disease activity or prior therapy, were left undefined. Patients starting nivolumab less than 1 year after ASCT had lower diversity and were excluded from later analyses to avoid confounding by immune reconstitution. A significant rise by C4D1 was seen in CD4+ but not CD8+ TCR diversity (p=0.0027 vs p=0.16), with the rise being most apparent in complete responders (p=0.02). Baseline diversity similar to that of newly diagnosed patients was observed in trial patients achieving complete response, whereas significantly lower diversity was observed in partial responders and progressors.

The TCR sequence derives from a human donor with classical Hodgkin lymphoma. This material consisted of peripheral blood mononuclear cells (PBMCs), taken before the fourth cycle of nivolumab. In this chain, TRBV6-1 is recombined with TRBJ1-4, with a tentative D gene TRBD1 over 5 matching bases. The DNA sequence is given as TGTGCCGGCAGTGAAGCTGGGGGGACAACTAATGAAAAACTGTTTTTT. It is translated as CAGSEAGGTTNEKLFF.